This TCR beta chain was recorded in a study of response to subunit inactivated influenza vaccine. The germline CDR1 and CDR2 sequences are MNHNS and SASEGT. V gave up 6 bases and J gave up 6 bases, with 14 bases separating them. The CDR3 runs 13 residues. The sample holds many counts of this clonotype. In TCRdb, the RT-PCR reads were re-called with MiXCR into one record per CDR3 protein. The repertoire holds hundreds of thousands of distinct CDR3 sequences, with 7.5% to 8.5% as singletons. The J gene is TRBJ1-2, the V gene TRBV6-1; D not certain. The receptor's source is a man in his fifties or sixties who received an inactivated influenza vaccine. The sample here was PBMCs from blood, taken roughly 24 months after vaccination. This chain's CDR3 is CASSRVLLHGYTF. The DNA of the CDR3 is TGTGCCAGCAGCCGCGTCCTTCTCCATGGCTACACCTTC.